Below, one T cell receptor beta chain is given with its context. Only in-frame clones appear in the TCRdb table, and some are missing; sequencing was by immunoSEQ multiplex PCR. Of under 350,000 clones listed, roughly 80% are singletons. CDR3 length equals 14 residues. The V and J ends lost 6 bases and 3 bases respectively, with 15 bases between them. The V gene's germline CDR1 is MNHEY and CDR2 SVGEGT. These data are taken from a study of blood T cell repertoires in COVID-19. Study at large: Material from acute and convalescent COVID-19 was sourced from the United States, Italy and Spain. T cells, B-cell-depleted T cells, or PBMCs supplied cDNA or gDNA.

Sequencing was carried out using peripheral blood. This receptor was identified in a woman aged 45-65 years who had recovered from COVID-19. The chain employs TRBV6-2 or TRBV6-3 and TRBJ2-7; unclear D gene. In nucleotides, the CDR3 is TGTGCCAGCAGCCGCTATGGTGACTTCTACGAGCAGTACTTC. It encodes CASSRYGDFYEQYF.